These T cell receptor beta chains were read from a single sample in a study of cytomegalovirus exposure and HLA in healthy donors. The assay was immunoSEQ multiplex PCR, and TCRdb's table has in-frame clones only and misses some. In the table there are about 110,000 clones, approximately 72% of which are singletons. Sequencing input: PBMCs. These receptors were taken from a man aged 30 to 45 in good health and CMV-seronegative. Both conserved end residues are part of each CDR3.

TRBV7-9	CASSLSISYNEQFF
TRBV9	CASSVEASGSYNEQFF
TRBV5-5	CASSLPGGYEQYF
TRBV7-8	CASSPLNPGGEQYF
TRBV7-2	CASSLGGSSYNSPLHF
TRBV5-6	CASSPGTGGYYGYTF
TRBV7-6	CASSSGTGTEAFF
TRBV4-3	CASSQDISGELGETQYF
TRBV19	CASSPWTGGKETQYF
TRBV19	CASKPGQGWNTEAFF
TRBV19	CASTTERTGDLEQYF
TRBV2	CASSEAGLAGYNEQFF
TRBV28	CASSFELAANNEQFF
TRBV28	CASSTLGQGQGYTF
TRBV12-5	CASGLVQGVNTEAFF
TRBV5-1	CASSSGQGVMMNTEAFF
TRBV2	CASSAGERHGYTF
TRBV27	CASSLTPGTGGNTIYF
TRBV27	CASSPDQWGRMNTGELFF
TRBV6-5	CASRVLQGTEAFF
TRBV6-4	CASRAPTGGLATNTGELFF
TRBV28	CASSPRLAGVGEQYF
TRBV9	CASSVAWGDRTDTQYF
TRBV6-4	CASSRESGISGELFF
TRBV19	CASSPSYVNPPLETQYF
TRBV28	CASSLDRQAYF
TRBV28	CASSSAWDREVDDGNTEAFF
TRBV7-6	CASSLEGTGPNTEAFF
TRBV4-3	CASSQGLSGSYNEQFF
TRBV29-1	CSVEFPGRPSYEQYF
TRBV7-2	CASYPVSGGANEQFF
TRBV5-4	CASSGQGITDTQYF
TRBV28	CASSRSRDRGRNEQFF
TRBV7-2	CASSDRQGQPQHF
TRBV4-3	CASSQEDSGLDYEQYF
TRBV9	CASSPFGAMNTEAFF
TRBV18	CASSPPLETRTSYNEQFF